The source of this T cell receptor beta chain is a study of blood T cells in healthy people across ages. Using a J-beta primer mix together with a sample-barcoded 5' primer, a second PCR was run for roughly 7 to 12 cycles. From the 5' RACE reads, TCRdb called clonotypes with MiXCR, one entry per CDR3 protein. The top ten hold under 25% of the sample, which has under 950,000 distinct CDR3 sequences, around a fifth seen once. V was trimmed by 5 bases and J by 8 bases, leaving 12 bases between them. The germline V gene has CDR1 SEHNR and CDR2 FQNEAQ (reference sequence). The CDR3 has 12 amino acids. This clonotype was obtained from a man aged 65 to 79 in good health. The V gene is TRBV7-9, the J gene TRBJ1-2; possibly TRBD1 for D (6 bases). The sequencing input was blood. In DNA, the CDR3 is TGTGCCAGCAGCCAAACAGGGTTCGGCTACACCTTC. Amino acid sequence: CASSQTGFGYTF.